The next 25 T cell receptor beta chains were all read from a single sample in a study of cytotoxic CD8 clonotypes in ibrutinib-treated CLL. Libraries were prepared by immunoSEQ multiplex PCR; TCRdb keeps only in-frame clonotypes and omits some of them. The repertoire holds about 160,000 clones, approximately 90% seen once, with approximately 2.9% in the top ten. Sequenced material: PBMCs, taken at disease progression, from a patient treated with ibrutinib. The origin of the receptors is a human donor with chronic lymphocytic leukemia.

The gene calls are TRBV7-2 and TRBJ2-2, with 8 bases that match TRBD2. From germline, CDR1 is SGHTA and CDR2 FQGNSA. The CDR3 totals 16 residues. The V gene end was trimmed by 1 base and the J gene end by 4 bases; junction bases not matched to a gene: 5. The CDR3, as DNA: TGTGCCAGCAGCTTAGTCTTGAGCGGGGGCACCGGGGAGCTGTTTTTT. Its protein product is CASSLVLSGGTGELFF.

The chain is built from TRBV7-9 and TRBJ2-7, with D possibly being TRBD2 (5 bases). Germline loops: CDR1 SEHNR, CDR2 FQNEAQ (reference sequence). The germline V and J ends were trimmed by 3 bases and 3 bases, with 18 bases remaining between them. This CDR3 is 16 amino acids long. The CDR3 nucleotides read TGTGCCAGCAGCTTTGCTTATTCGGACTGGTACTACGAGCAGTACTTC. This gives the protein CASSFAYSDWYYEQYF.

J is TRBJ2-7 and V is TRBV6-5; no clear D gene. The CDR3 is 16 amino acids. V dropped 0 bases and J dropped 2 bases, with 14 bases sitting between them. Germline values: CDR1 MNHEY, CDR2 SVGAGI. This chain's CDR3 is CASSYSLGLGTYEQYF. The CDR3 DNA is TGTGCCAGCAGTTACTCGCTAGGGTTGGGGACCTACGAGCAGTACTTC.

The chain links TRBV5-1 to TRBJ2-3; 9 nucleotides line up with TRBD2. The J segment lost 6 bases and the V segment lost 4 bases, leaving 9 bases of the junction unmatched. This CDR3 is built from 15 residues. Germline V gene sequence: CDR1 SGHRS, CDR2 YFSETQ. The CDR3 protein is CASSPSGRIGDTQYF. In DNA form, the CDR3 reads TGCGCCAGCAGCCCCAGCGGGAGGATCGGTGATACGCAGTATTTT.

The chain links TRBV10-2 to TRBJ2-2; 13 nucleotides line up with TRBD2. Germline V gene sequence: CDR1 WSHSY, CDR2 SAAADI. J lost 5 bases, V lost 6 bases, and 15 bases had no gene match. The CDR3 covers 19 residues. CDR3 sequence reads: CASRRTSGSRGGTTGELFF. In nucleotides, the CDR3 is TGCGCCAGCAGACGGACTAGCGGGAGTCGTGGGGGGACTACCGGGGAGCTGTTTTTT.

The V gene is TRBV30, the J gene TRBJ2-7; either TRBD1 or TRBD2 may fit D (5 bases each). Germline CDR1 is GTSNPN and CDR2 is SVGIG (reference sequence). The length of the CDR3 is 14 residues. V dropped 2 bases and J dropped 2 bases, with 13 bases sitting between them. The CDR3 sequence: CAWSSGTRAYEQYF. CDR3 coding DNA: TGTGCCTGGAGTTCCGGGACGCGGGCCTACGAGCAGTACTTC.

J is TRBJ1-5 and V is TRBV5-4, with D tentatively TRBD1 (5 bases). Trimming left V 0 bases short and J 7 bases short, with 8 bases between. CDR1 is SGHNT, CDR2 YYREEE, per germline (reference sequence). CDR3 size: 13 residues. The CDR3 bases are TGTGCCAGCAGCTTGGGAGGGGAGCAGCCCCAGCATTTT. This codes for CASSLGGEQPQHF.

The rearrangement links TRBV21-1 to TRBJ2-7; the table names TRBD2, a call not compared with the DNA. TRBV21-1 is recorded as a pseudogene. The CDR3 totals 19 residues. In DNA form, the CDR3 reads TGTGCCAGCAGCAAAGTCGGGGAGGTTGATCCGGGAGTTCACTACGAGCAGTACTTC. Translation gives CASSKVGEVDPGVHYEQYF.

The chain employs TRBV19 and TRBJ1-4; D ambiguous. This CDR3 spans 15 amino acids. V was cut by 3 bases and J by 3 bases, with 11 bases left in between. CDR1 is LNHDA and CDR2 is SQIVND in the germline V gene (reference sequence). The CDR3 DNA is TGTGCCAGTAGTATGCCCCCCAGTCCTAATGAAAAACTGTTTTTT. Translating it yields CASSMPPSPNEKLFF.

The chain recombines TRBV18 with TRBJ1-2; D is unresolved. V was shortened by 7 bases and J by 4 bases, with 10 bases between the two germline ends. Germline V gives CDR1 KGHSH, CDR2 LQKENI. There are 12 residues in the CDR3. CDR3 coding DNA: TGTGCCAGCTACCGGGAGGGCTATGGCTACACCTTC. Its protein product is CASYREGYGYTF.

CDR3 protein: CASSSRTSGFTGELFF. In DNA form, the CDR3 reads TGTGCCAGCAGCTCACGGACTAGCGGTTTCACCGGGGAGCTGTTTTTT. The chain is built from TRBV7-2 and TRBJ2-2; 10 nucleotides line up with TRBD2. V shed 4 bases and J 4 bases; nucleotides not matched to a gene: 6. Germline assignment: CDR1 SGHTA and CDR2 FQGNSA. The CDR3 loop spans 16 amino acids.

The chain links TRBV27 to TRBJ1-4, with unresolved D. The CDR3 consists of 14 residues. V was shortened by 5 bases and J by 7 bases, with 14 bases between the two germline ends. Germline assignment: CDR1 MNHEY and CDR2 SMNVEV (reference sequence). This CDR3 reads CASSPGPQREKLFF. In DNA form, the CDR3 reads TGTGCCAGCAGTCCCGGGCCCCAGCGTGAAAAACTGTTTTTT.

The V call is TRBV19, the J call TRBJ2-6, with 8 bases fitting TRBD1. This CDR3 comprises 15 residues. The V segment lost 5 bases and the J segment 4 bases; nucleotides outside the gene matches: 4. Germline assignment: CDR1 LNHDA and CDR2 SQIVND (reference sequence). The CDR3 loop reads CASSQGASGANVLTF. CDR3 nucleotides: TGTGCCAGTAGTCAGGGGGCGTCCGGGGCCAACGTCCTGACTTTC. The full variable domain, its missing parts supplied by reference TRBV19 and TRBJ2-6, is DGGITQSPKYLFRKEGQNVTLSCEQNLNHDAMYWYRQDPGQGLRLIYYSQIVNDFQKGDIAEGYSVSREKKESFPLTVTSAQKNPTAFYLCASSQGASGANVLTFGAGSRLTVL.

V is TRBV27 and J is TRBJ1-3; a weak D match, TRBD1 (5 bases). The CDR3 consists of 17 residues. Germline loops: CDR1 MNHEY, CDR2 SMNVEV (reference sequence). Trimming shortened V by 6 bases and J by 3 bases, and 21 bases separated the two germline ends. CDR3 in DNA: TGTGCCAGCAGGAGGTTGGGCACAGGCAGACATGGAAACACCATATATTTT. Protein sequence: CASRRLGTGRHGNTIYF.

The DNA of the CDR3 is TGTGCCAGCAGTATAATAGCGTACGGGAGCTCTACCTACAATGAGCAGTTCTTC. It codes for CASSIIAYGSSTYNEQFF. The chain links TRBV27 to TRBJ2-1, with D perhaps matching TRBD2 (6 bases). The CDR3 has 18 amino acids. Germline-derived CDR1 and CDR2 are MNHEY and SMNVEV (reference sequence). Trimming removed 5 bases from V and 2 bases from J, with 22 bases in between.

The chain combines TRBV29-1 with TRBJ1-2, with D possibly matching TRBD1 (6 bases). With 0 bases removed from V and 7 bases from J, the gap between germline ends came to 12 bases. This CDR3 has 13 amino acids. Per germline, CDR1 SQVTM and CDR2 ANQGSEA. CDR3 nucleotides: TGCAGCGTTGAAGAATTAACAGGGACTGGCTACACCTTC. Its translation: CSVEELTGTGYTF. The full variable domain, its missing parts supplied by reference TRBV29-1 and TRBJ1-2, is SAVISQKPSRDICQRGTSLTIQCQVDSQVTMMFWYRQQPGQSLTLIATANQGSEATYESGFVIDKFPISRPNLTFSTLTVSNMSPEDSSIYLCSVEELTGTGYTFGSGTRLTVV.

The chain employs TRBV29-1 and TRBJ2-5; either TRBD1 or TRBD2 may supply D (5 bases each). Germline V gene lookup returns CDR1 SQVTM and CDR2 ANQGSEA. V dropped 2 bases and J dropped 1 base, with 11 bases sitting between them. There are 14 residues in the CDR3. CDR3 residues: CSVEFGAFQETQYF. CDR3 DNA: TGCAGCGTTGAATTCGGGGCCTTCCAAGAGACCCAGTACTTC.

Turning to this clone: The germline gene is not matched at one end of the junction; a read error may be the cause. The gene calls are TRBV5-1 and TRBJ2-7; maybe TRBD1 (6 bases). Germline V gives CDR1 SGHRS, CDR2 YFSETQ. This CDR3 comprises 15 residues. Here the CDR3 reads CASSLGWGPRDNERF. CDR3 in DNA: TGCGCCAGCAGCTTGGGATGGGGTCCCCGGGACAATGAGCGCTTC.

The chain links TRBV5-6 to TRBJ2-7; possible D gene TRBD1, 5 bases. From germline, CDR1 is SGHDT and CDR2 YYEEEE. This CDR3 has 15 residues. Trimming cost V 1 base and J 4 bases, with 15 bases left between them. This CDR3 is CASSLLHLKGYEQYF. CDR3 coding DNA: TGTGCCAGCAGCTTGTTACATCTAAAGGGGTACGAGCAGTACTTC.

The rearrangement uses TRBV28 and TRBJ2-7; no clear D gene. Germline CDR1 MDHEN, CDR2 SYDVKM. The CDR3 spans 12 residues. Trimming left V 7 bases short and J 2 bases short, with 9 bases between. CDR3: CASTAATYEQYF. The CDR3 DNA reads as TGTGCCAGCACCGCCGCCACCTACGAGCAGTACTTC.

This chain connects TRBV28 to TRBJ2-7; D not resolved. The V gene lost 3 bases and the J gene lost 3 bases, with 6 bases spanning the gap. The CDR3 is 12 residues long. The germline V gene encodes CDR1 MDHEN and CDR2 SYDVKM. The CDR3, as DNA: TGTGCCAGCAGTTTCGCCCGCTACGAGCAGTACTTC. Translated, it gives CASSFARYEQYF.

This chain links TRBV15 with TRBJ2-1; D not certain. Germline V CDR1 and CDR2: LNHNV, YYDKDF (reference sequence). The ends were cut back, 0 bases at V and 0 bases at J, with 18 bases in the middle. The CDR3 length is 19 residues. DNA for the CDR3: TGTGCCACCAGCAGAGATTATCCCAAAGACCTGAGCTCCTACAATGAGCAGTTCTTC. Protein: CATSRDYPKDLSSYNEQFF.

The V call is TRBV7-8, the J call TRBJ2-7; 12 nucleotides align to TRBD2. The CDR3 runs to 17 residues. With V trimmed by 4 bases and J by 6 bases, 13 bases remained unmatched. Germline lookup yields CDR1 SGHVS and CDR2 FQNEAQ. CDR3 nucleotide sequence: TGTGCCAGCAGCTCTCACCGGGCGGGACTAGCGGGTCCCGAGCAGTACTTC. Its translation: CASSSHRAGLAGPEQYF.

This chain uses TRBV5-1 with TRBJ1-3, with 8 positions matching TRBD1. Trimming cost V 4 bases and J 0 bases; bases outside gene matches: 6. This CDR3 contains 16 residues. Germline V lookup: CDR1 SGHRS, CDR2 YFSETQ. The CDR3 spells CASSTRGPRSGNTIYF. CDR3 bases: TGCGCCAGCAGCACCAGGGGGCCCCGCTCTGGAAACACCATATATTTT.

J is TRBJ2-7 and V is TRBV28; maybe TRBD1 (6 bases). The CDR3 runs to 12 residues. Germline lookup yields CDR1 MDHEN and CDR2 SYDVKM. Trimming cost V 10 bases and J 7 bases, with 17 bases left between them. This CDR3 is CATTDRSYEQYF. The CDR3 coding sequence is TGTGCCACAACAGACAGGTCTTATGAGCAGTACTTC. The full variable domain, rest sourced from reference TRBV28 and TRBJ2-7, is DVKVTQSSRYLVKRTGEKVFLECVQDMDHENMFWYRQDPGLGLRLIYFSYDVKMKEKGDIPEGYSVSREKKERFSLILESASTNQTSMYLCATTDRSYEQYFGPGTRLTVT.